The 3 T cell receptor beta chains reported below all come from one sample, sequenced in a study of T cells in Graves' hyperthyroidism and ophthalmopathy. TCR beta CDR3 sequences were amplified from RNA transcripts. The TCR CDR3 first-round RT-PCR relied on the HTBI primer set. Each CDR3 protein gets one entry after TCRdb re-called the multiplex PCR reads with MiXCR. This sample yields 280,000 or so distinct CDR3 sequences, of which around 25% are seen a single time; around 28% belongs to the top ten. Sequenced sample: blood. The receptor set was obtained from a man between 35 and 55 years old with Graves' hyperthyroidism that later progressed to Graves' ophthalmopathy.

This clonotype was detected many times. The gene calls are TRBV12-3 or TRBV12-4 and TRBJ2-1; no firm D call. The CDR3 has 15 amino acids. V lost 1 base, J lost 3 bases, and 10 bases lay in between. In DNA form, the CDR3 reads TGTGCCAGCAGTTTAGTGGTAGCCGTCTACAATGAGCAGTTCTTC. This encodes CASSLVVAVYNEQFF.

This clonotype was detected ten times or more. This chain links TRBV29-1 with TRBJ2-5; no firm D call. CDR1 and CDR2 (germline): SQVTM, ANQGSEA. Trimming removed 6 bases from V and 1 base from J, with 12 bases in between. The CDR3 consists of 13 residues. Written as DNA, the CDR3 is TGCAGCGTAGCAGGACGGTTCCAAGAGACCCAGTACTTC. It is translated as CSVAGRFQETQYF.

This clonotype was detected many times. This rearrangement joins TRBV2 to TRBJ1-2, with a tentative D call TRBD1 (5 bases). The CDR3 contains 13 residues. CDR1 is SNHLY and CDR2 is FYNNEI in the germline V gene. Trimming stripped 8 bases from V and 4 bases from J, with 14 bases between. CDR3 coding DNA: TGTGCCAGCCATATGGAGGGGAGCTATGGCTACACCTTC. Its translation: CASHMEGSYGYTF.